This T cell receptor beta chain was retrieved from a study of cytomegalovirus exposure and HLA in healthy donors. Germline V gene lookup returns CDR1 SQVTM and CDR2 ANQGSEA. Trimming stripped 4 bases from V and 8 bases from J, with 11 bases between. The length of the CDR3 is 12 residues. The PCR contained 60 Vbeta and 13 Jbeta primers. Method: immunoSEQ multiplex PCR; TCRdb's copy keeps in-frame clones and lacks some. This sample has 60,000 to 85,000 clones; roughly 81% occur once, and the top ten carry more than 9.5%. V usage is TRBV29-1 and J usage is TRBJ1-4; D ambiguous. The sample consisted of PBMCs. The TCR comes from a human donor in good health. CDR3 in DNA: TGCAGCGTTGTTTCGGGGAACGAAAAACTGTTTTTT. Residues: CSVVSGNEKLFF. Full variable domain (outside the CDR3, taken from reference TRBV29-1 and TRBJ1-4): SAVISQKPSRDICQRGTSLTIQCQVDSQVTMMFWYRQQPGQSLTLIATANQGSEATYESGFVIDKFPISRPNLTFSTLTVSNMSPEDSSIYLCSVVSGNEKLFFGSGTQLSVL.